One sample yielded the 16 T cell receptor beta chains listed below, sequenced in a study of shared clonotypes between healthy human individuals. Using immunoSEQ multiplex PCR, the repertoire was profiled, and TCRdb retains in-frame clones only, with some absent. This sample has 2 million to 2.5 million clones, with around 95% found just once. Sequencing was performed on naive CD4+ T cells sorted from blood. The subset was: CD45RA+ positively selected. These receptors came from a man aged 18 to 30 in good health.

The genes are TRBV7-3 and TRBJ2-3; D uncertain. The CDR3 has 14 amino acids. Trimming removed 5 bases at V and 0 bases at J, with 9 bases between. Germline loops: CDR1 SGHTA, CDR2 FQGTGA. The CDR3 DNA sequence: TGTGCCAGCAGCGCCAGAAGGAGCACAGATACGCAGTATTTT. It yields the protein CASSARRSTDTQYF.

The genes are TRBV20-1 and TRBJ1-1; no clear D gene. CDR1 and CDR2 (germline): DFQATT, SNEGSKA (reference sequence). This CDR3 has 11 residues. Trimming removed 6 bases at V and 6 bases at J, with 11 bases between. The chain's CDR3 is CSATVMPEAFF. CDR3 in DNA: TGCAGTGCGACCGTTATGCCTGAAGCTTTCTTT.

This chain links TRBV11-2 with TRBJ1-2; D gene ambiguous. The CDR3 totals 14 residues. The germline gives CDR1 SGHAT, CDR2 FQNNGV. The V end lost 1 base, the J end lost 8 bases, and 14 bases lay between the germline ends. The CDR3 loop is CASSLVSGGIGYTF. CDR3 nucleotides: TGTGCCAGCAGCTTAGTTTCGGGAGGGATCGGCTACACCTTC.

The chain employs TRBV28 and TRBJ1-2; 8 bases map to TRBD1. Trimming took 5 bases from V and 2 from J; bases not matched to a gene: 13. The CDR3 spans 17 residues. Per germline, CDR1 MDHEN and CDR2 SYDVKM. CDR3 amino acids: CASSPTRAGGWNYGYTF. DNA of the CDR3: TGTGCCAGCAGTCCCACCCGGGCAGGGGGCTGGAACTATGGCTACACCTTC.

The rearrangement joins TRBV5-1 to TRBJ1-5; TRBD1 matches 7 bases. V dropped 5 bases and J dropped 2; count of bases not matched to a gene: 10. Germline V gives CDR1 SGHRS, CDR2 YFSETQ. This CDR3 is built from 16 residues. CDR3 sequence (DNA): TGCGCCAGCAGGCCGGACAGGAGAGGAGGCAATCAGCCCCAGCATTTT. It codes for CASRPDRRGGNQPQHF.

The rearrangement uses TRBV2 and TRBJ2-5; D remains unclear. Germline CDR1 is SNHLY and CDR2 is FYNNEI. The V end was cut by 0 bases, the J end by 5 bases, with 13 bases between. This CDR3 spans 15 amino acids. CDR3 loop: CASSEALQFGETQYF. CDR3 nucleotide sequence: TGTGCCAGCAGTGAAGCTTTGCAGTTTGGGGAGACCCAGTACTTC.

This clone was found once. V and J are TRBV5-1 and TRBJ1-1, with TRBD1 matching 7 bases. The V segment lost 4 bases and the J segment 6 bases; nucleotides outside the gene matches: 12. CDR1 and CDR2 from the germline V gene are SGHRS and YFSETQ. This CDR3 comprises 15 residues. The CDR3 DNA follows: TGCGCCAGCAGCCAGTTGACAGGGTTAATCGCTGAAGCTTTCTTT. It encodes CASSQLTGLIAEAFF.

Details on this clone: Other DNA sequences in this sample translate to the same CDR3. This rearrangement joins TRBV7-9 to TRBJ2-1, with D uncertain. Trimming cost V 3 bases and J 0 bases, with 9 bases left between them. The CDR3 sequence is 15 residues long. CDR1 and CDR2 from the germline V gene are SEHNR and FQNEAQ (reference sequence). The CDR3 is CASSFRRSSYNEQFF. In DNA form, the CDR3 reads TGTGCCAGCAGCTTTCGGCGGAGCTCCTACAATGAGCAGTTCTTC.

The rearrangement links TRBV11-2 to TRBJ2-2; TRBD1 matches at 8 bases. V lost 0 bases, J lost 0 bases, and 3 bases stayed unmatched. Germline V lookup: CDR1 SGHAT, CDR2 FQNNGV. The CDR3 runs 17 residues. The chain's CDR3 is CASSLDATGANTGELFF. The CDR3, as DNA: TGTGCCAGCAGCTTAGATGCGACAGGGGCGAACACCGGGGAGCTGTTTTTT.

CDR3 region: CASSLAAGNSPLHF. CDR3 DNA sequence: TGTGCCAGCAGCTTAGCCGCAGGGAATTCACCCCTCCACTTT. The rearrangement uses TRBV7-9 and TRBJ1-6; D might be TRBD1 (5 bases). Trimming removed 0 bases from V and 7 bases from J, with 7 bases in between. The CDR3 runs 14 residues. The germline V gene encodes CDR1 SEHNR and CDR2 FQNEAQ (reference sequence).

This clone came up a few times. This chain joins TRBV2 and TRBJ1-6; tentatively, D is TRBD1 (5 bases). CDR1 and CDR2 from the germline V gene are SNHLY and FYNNEI. The CDR3 sequence is 15 residues long. The V gene lost 2 bases and the J gene lost 3 bases, with 8 bases spanning the gap. The CDR3 loop reads CASSEQGDYNSPLHF. The CDR3 nucleotides read TGTGCCAGCAGTGAACAGGGAGACTATAATTCACCCCTCCACTTT. The full variable domain, its missing parts supplied by reference TRBV2 and TRBJ1-6, is EPEVTQTPSHQVTQMGQEVILRCVPISNHLYFYWYRQILGQKVEFLVSFYNNEISEKSEIFDDQFSVERPDGSNFTLKIRSTKLEDSAMYFCASSEQGDYNSPLHFGNGTRLTVT.

This clone has a single count. V and J are TRBV7-9 and TRBJ1-1; D uncertain. The CDR3 contains 16 residues. The germline gives CDR1 SEHNR, CDR2 FQNEAQ (reference sequence). The V end lost 2 bases, the J end lost 5 bases, and 18 bases lay between the germline ends. The CDR3 nucleotides read TGTGCCAGCAGCTTACTCCCGACCGACGAGGGAACTGAAGCTTTCTTT. Its translation is CASSLLPTDEGTEAFF.

The rearrangement links TRBV11-1 to TRBJ1-2; no definite D call. Trimming took 4 bases from V and 0 from J, leaving 0 bases between them. The CDR3 sequence is 11 residues long. From germline, CDR1 is SGHAT and CDR2 FQDESV (reference sequence). The CDR3 protein is CASSSNYGYTF. The CDR3 region has the DNA TGTGCCAGCAGCTCTAACTATGGCTACACCTTC.

V and J are TRBV6-1 and TRBJ2-3, with 10 positions matching TRBD2. Germline V gene data show CDR1 as MNHNS and CDR2 as SASEGT. This CDR3 is 16 amino acids long. V dropped 4 bases and J dropped 3; count of bases not matched to a gene: 7. CDR3 sequence reads: CASSAAGGLRTDTQYF. The CDR3 DNA reads as TGTGCCAGCAGTGCAGCGGGAGGGTTGAGGACAGATACGCAGTATTTT.

The chain uses TRBV25-1 and TRBJ1-2, with D perhaps TRBD1 (5 bases). This CDR3 comprises 13 residues. Germline values: CDR1 MGHDK, CDR2 SYGVNS. Trimming left V 2 bases short and J 4 bases short, with 8 bases between. The CDR3 coding sequence is TGTGCCAGCAGTGAAACAGGCTCCTATGGCTACACCTTC. Translation gives CASSETGSYGYTF.

This rearrangement joins TRBV27 to TRBJ1-6; D is ambiguous. CDR1 MNHEY and CDR2 SMNVEV come from the germline V gene (reference sequence). CDR3 length: 14 residues. Trimming left V 2 bases short and J 7 bases short, with 9 bases between. The CDR3 DNA follows: TGTGCCAGCAGTTTAGTGGGTGTAAATTCACCCCTCCACTTT. This sequence encodes CASSLVGVNSPLHF.